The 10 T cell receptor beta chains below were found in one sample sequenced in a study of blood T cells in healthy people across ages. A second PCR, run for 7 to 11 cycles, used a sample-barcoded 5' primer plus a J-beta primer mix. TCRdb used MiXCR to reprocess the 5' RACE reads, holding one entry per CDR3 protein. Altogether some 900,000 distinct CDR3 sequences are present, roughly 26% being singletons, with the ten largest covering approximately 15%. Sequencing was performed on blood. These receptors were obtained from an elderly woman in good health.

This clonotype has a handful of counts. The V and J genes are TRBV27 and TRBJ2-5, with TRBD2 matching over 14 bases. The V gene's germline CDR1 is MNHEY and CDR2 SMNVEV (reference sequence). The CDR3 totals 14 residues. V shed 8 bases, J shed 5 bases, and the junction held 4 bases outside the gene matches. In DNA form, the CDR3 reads TGTGCCAGCGGACTAGCGGGGGGCCGGGAGACCCAGTACTTC. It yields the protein CASGLAGGRETQYF.

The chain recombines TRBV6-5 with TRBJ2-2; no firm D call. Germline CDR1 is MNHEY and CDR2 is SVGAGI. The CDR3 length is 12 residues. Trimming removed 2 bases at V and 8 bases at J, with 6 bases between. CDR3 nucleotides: TGTGCCAGCAGTTACCTTAAAGGGGAGCTGTTTTTT. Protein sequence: CASSYLKGELFF.

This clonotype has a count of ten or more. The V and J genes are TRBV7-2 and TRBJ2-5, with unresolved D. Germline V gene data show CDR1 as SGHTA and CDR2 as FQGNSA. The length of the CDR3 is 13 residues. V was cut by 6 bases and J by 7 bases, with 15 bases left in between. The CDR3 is CASRPDRHGTQYF. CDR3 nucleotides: TGTGCCAGCAGACCCGACCGACATGGGACCCAGTACTTC.

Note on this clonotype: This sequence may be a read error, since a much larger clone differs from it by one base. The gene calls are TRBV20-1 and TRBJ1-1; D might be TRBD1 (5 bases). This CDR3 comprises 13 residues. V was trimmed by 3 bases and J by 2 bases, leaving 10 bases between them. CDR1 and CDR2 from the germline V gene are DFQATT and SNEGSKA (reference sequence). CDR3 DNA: TGCAGTGCTAGTTGGCAGGGTAACACTGAAGCTTTCTTT. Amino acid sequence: CSASWQGNTEAFF.

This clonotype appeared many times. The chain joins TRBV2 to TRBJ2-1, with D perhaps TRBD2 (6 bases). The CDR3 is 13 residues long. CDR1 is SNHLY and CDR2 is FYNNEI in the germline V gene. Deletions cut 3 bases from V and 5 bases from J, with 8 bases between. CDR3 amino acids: CASSETSDNEQFF. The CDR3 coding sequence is TGTGCCAGCAGTGAGACTAGTGACAATGAGCAGTTCTTC.

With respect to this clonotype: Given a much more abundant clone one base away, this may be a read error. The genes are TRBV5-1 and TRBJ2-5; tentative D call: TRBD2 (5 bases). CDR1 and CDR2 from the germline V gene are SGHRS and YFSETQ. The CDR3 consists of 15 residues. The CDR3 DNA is TGCGCCGGCAGCCCCCAAGTGGGGTCGGGGGAGACCCAGTACTTC. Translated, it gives CAGSPQVGSGETQYF.

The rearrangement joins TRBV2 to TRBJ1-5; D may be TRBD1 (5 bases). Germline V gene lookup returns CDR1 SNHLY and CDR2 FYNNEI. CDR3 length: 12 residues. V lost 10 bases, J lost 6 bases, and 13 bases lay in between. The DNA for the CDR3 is TGTGCCACCAACCCAGGGAGTCAGCCCCAGCATTTT. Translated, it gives CATNPGSQPQHF.

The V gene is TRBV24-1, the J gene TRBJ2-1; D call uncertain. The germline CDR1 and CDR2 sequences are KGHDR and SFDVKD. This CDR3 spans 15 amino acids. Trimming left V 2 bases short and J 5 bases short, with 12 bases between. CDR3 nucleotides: TGTGCCACCAGTGATTCAAACAGAGCCCACAATGAGCAGTTCTTC. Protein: CATSDSNRAHNEQFF.

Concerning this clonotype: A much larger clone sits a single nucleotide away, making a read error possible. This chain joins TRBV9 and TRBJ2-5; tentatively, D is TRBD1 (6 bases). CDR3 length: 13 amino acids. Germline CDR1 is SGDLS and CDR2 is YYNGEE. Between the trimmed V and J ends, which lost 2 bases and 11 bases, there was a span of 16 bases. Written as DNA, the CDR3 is TGTGCCAGCAGCGTCGGGACACGCTACGTGCAGTACTTC. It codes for CASSVGTRYVQYF.

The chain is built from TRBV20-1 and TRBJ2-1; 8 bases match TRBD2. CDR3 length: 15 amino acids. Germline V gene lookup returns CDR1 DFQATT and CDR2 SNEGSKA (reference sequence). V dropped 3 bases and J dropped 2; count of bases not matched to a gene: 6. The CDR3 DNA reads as TGCAGTGCTAGGAGCCAGCGGGGGACCTACAATGAGCAGTTCTTC. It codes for CSARSQRGTYNEQFF.